A selection of T cell receptor beta chains follows, all from one sample in a study of shared clonotypes between healthy human individuals. Measured with immunoSEQ multiplex PCR; TCRdb has only the in-frame clones, and not every one. The profile shows more than 900,000 clones, around 78% of them singletons. The sequencing sample was made of memory CD4+ T cells from PBMCs. Source of these receptors: a man aged 18 to 29 in good health. Some clones in this sample may be carry-over from other donors' samples. The CDR3 runs from the conserved cysteine through the conserved F or W. D genes are given only for firm matches. Expanded clones get a size class; other rows say once, few or many, or leave the size out.

>.|few|TRBJ2-1|TRBV5-8
TGTGCCAGCAGCTTGGGTGCGCTTTGGGGGGAGCAGTTCTTC
CASSLGALWGEQFF
>.|.|TRBJ1-4|TRBV28
TGTGCCAGCCTTGCCCCAGGGCTAGGAAAACTGTTTTTT
CASLAPGLGKLFF
>.|.|TRBJ2-3|TRBV19
TGTGCCAGTAGTATACTAGCGAGCCAGCCGCAGTATTTT
CASSILASQPQYF
>.|.|TRBJ2-7|TRBV30
TGTGCCTGGGTGGAGAAGGGACACGCAAACTACGAGCAGTACTTC
CAWVEKGHANYEQYF
>TRBD2|once|TRBJ2-5|TRBV7-9
TGTGCCAGCAGCTACAGTTCGGGGGGTGAGACCCAGTACTTC
CASSYSSGGETQYF
>TRBD1|.|TRBJ1-2|TRBV6-5
TGTGCCAGCAGTAACAGGGGAAACTATGGCTACACCTTC
CASSNRGNYGYTF
>.|.|TRBJ2-1|TRBV18
TGTGCCAGCTCACCTCGGCAGGGTGACGTTGAGGATGAGCAGTTCTTC
CASSPRQGDVEDEQFF
>TRBD2|.|TRBJ2-2|TRBV15
TGTGCCACCAGCCCCAGACTAGCGGGGACCGGGGAGCTGTTTTTT
CATSPRLAGTGELFF
>TRBD1|few|TRBJ2-2|TRBV29-1
TGCAGCGCTAGGGTGGATCCGGGACAGGGGTACGCCGGGGAGCTGTTTTTT
CSARVDPGQGYAGELFF
>.|.|TRBJ2-3|TRBV5-1
TGCGCCAGCAGCTTGGAGGGTAGCACAGATACGCAGTATTTT
CASSLEGSTDTQYF
>TRBD2|.|TRBJ2-2|TRBV11-1
TGTGCCAGCAGCCCCCGGACTAGCGGGAGTGCCGGGGAGCTGTTTTTT
CASSPRTSGSAGELFF
>.|.|TRBJ2-3|TRBV7-8
TGTGCCAGCAGCATAGGGGGGGCGAAGACAGATACGCAGTATTTT
CASSIGGAKTDTQYF
>TRBD1|.|TRBJ2-3|TRBV5-1
TGCGCCAGCGGACAGGGGGCGTCAGATACGCAGTATTTT
CASGQGASDTQYF
>.|.|TRBJ2-1|TRBV6-1
TGTGCCACCTCGCGCTCCTACAATGAGCAGTTCTTC
CATSRSYNEQFF
>.|few|TRBJ1-4|TRBV11-3
TGTGCCAGCAGCCTAGCCCCGGGACGCGAGGTTGAAAAACTGTTTTTT
CASSLAPGREVEKLFF
>.|.|TRBJ2-5|TRBV18
TGTGCCAGCTCACCGAACAGGGCCCTAGAGACCCAGTACTTC
CASSPNRALETQYF
>.|few|TRBJ2-5|TRBV6-1
TGTGCCAGCAGTGGGTTGGGGACCCAGTACTTC
CASSGLGTQYF
>TRBD2|.|TRBJ2-5|TRBV5-1
TGCGCCAGCAGCTCGGGACTAGCGGGAGAGACCCAGTACTTC
CASSSGLAGETQYF
>TRBD2|.|TRBJ2-3|TRBV9
TGTGCCAGCAGCGTAGGACTAGCGGGAAACACAGATACGCAGTATTTT
CASSVGLAGNTDTQYF
>.|.|TRBJ1-5|TRBV19
TGTGCCAGTAGTTCGGTTCAGGGAGACAGCAATCAGCCCCAGCATTTT
CASSSVQGDSNQPQHF
>TRBD1|.|TRBJ1-1|TRBV19
TGTGCCAGTAGCCGGGACAGGGGGACTGAAGCTTTCTTT
CASSRDRGTEAFF
>.|.|TRBJ1-3|TRBV29-1
TGCAGCGTTGAAGGAGCACAGGGCTCTGGAAACACCATATATTTT
CSVEGAQGSGNTIYF
>.|.|TRBJ1-2|TRBV7-2
TGTGCCAGCAGCTTAAGTGCCCGGCCGGGCCGAGTTGGCTACACCTTC
CASSLSARPGRVGYTF
>TRBD2|.|TRBJ2-7|TRBV28
TGTGCCAGCAGGCGAGGACTAGCGGGACCCTACGAGCAGTACTTC
CASRRGLAGPYEQYF
>.|.|TRBJ2-2|TRBV4-2
TGTGCCAGCAGCCAGACCTGGGCGGGGGAGCTGTTTTTT
CASSQTWAGELFF